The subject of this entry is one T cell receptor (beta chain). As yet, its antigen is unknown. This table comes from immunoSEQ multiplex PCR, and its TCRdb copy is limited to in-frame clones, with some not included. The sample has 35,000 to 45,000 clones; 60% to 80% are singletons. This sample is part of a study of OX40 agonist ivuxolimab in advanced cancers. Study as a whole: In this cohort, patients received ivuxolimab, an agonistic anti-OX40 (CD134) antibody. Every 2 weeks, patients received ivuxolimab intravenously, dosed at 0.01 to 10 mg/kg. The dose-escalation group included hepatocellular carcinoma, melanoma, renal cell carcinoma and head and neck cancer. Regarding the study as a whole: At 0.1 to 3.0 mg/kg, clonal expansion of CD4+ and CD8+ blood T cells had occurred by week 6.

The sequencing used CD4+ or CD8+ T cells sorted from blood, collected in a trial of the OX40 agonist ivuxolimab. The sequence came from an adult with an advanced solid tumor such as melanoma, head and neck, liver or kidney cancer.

The CDR3 coding sequence is TGTGCCAGCTGTAGGCTCCAGGGCTCTGGAAACACCATATATTTT. This codes for CASCRLQGSGNTIYF. The V call is TRBV6-5, the J call TRBJ1-3; perhaps TRBD1 as D (5 bases). The CDR3 is made up of 15 amino acids. Trimming took 8 bases from V and 0 from J, leaving 14 bases between them. In germline, CDR1 is MNHEY, CDR2 SVGAGI.